One T cell receptor beta chain is described in this entry. Researchers sorted participants into cohorts using their self-reported clinical history. Trimming pared 7 bases from V and 4 bases from J, leaving 8 bases between. Germline V gives CDR1 LNHDA, CDR2 SQIVND (reference sequence). The CDR3 totals 13 residues. In the original processing: The assay estimated nucleated cells by amplifying reference gene primers. TCRdb's copy holds only in-frame clones and misses some; the assay was immunoSEQ multiplex PCR. That table is the source of V, J and clone size, and D and trimming were worked out from the DNA. This repertoire shows about 440,000 clones, roughly nine tenths found once; its top ten account for roughly 2%. This record comes from a study of blood T cell repertoires in COVID-19. Across the whole study: PBMCs, B-cell-depleted T cells, or T cells provided the cDNA or gDNA that made up the material.

The rearrangement uses TRBV19 and TRBJ1-6; no firm D call. The sequencing sample was made of PBMCs or T cells enriched from blood (not recorded which). The origin of this receptor is a young woman with acute COVID-19. CDR3 region: CASMPGYNSPLHF. The DNA of the CDR3 is TGTGCCAGTATGCCAGGTTATAATTCACCCCTCCACTTT.